The 22 T cell receptor beta chains below all came from one sample that was sequenced in a study of shared clonotypes between healthy human individuals. Sequenced by immunoSEQ multiplex PCR; TCRdb stores in-frame clones only, minus some. The sample holds about 1.5 million clones, 98% seen once. What was sequenced was naive CD4+ T cells sorted from blood. Subset in this sample: CD45RA+ positively selected. The receptor set was obtained from a man aged 30 to 39 in good health.

V gene TRBV19 combines with J gene TRBJ2-1, with D unclear. CDR3 length equals 14 residues. V was pared by 4 bases and J by 7 bases, with 14 bases between. Germline CDR1 is LNHDA and CDR2 is SQIVND (reference sequence). The CDR3 is CASSTIIAFNEQFF. The CDR3 region has the DNA TGTGCCAGTAGTACGATAATAGCTTTTAATGAGCAGTTCTTC.

J is TRBJ2-5 and V is TRBV20-1; TRBD1 matches 8 bases. CDR3 length: 11 residues. CDR1 and CDR2 from the germline V gene are DFQATT and SNEGSKA (reference sequence). The J segment lost 6 bases and the V segment lost 6 bases, leaving 3 bases of the junction unmatched. CDR3 sequence (DNA): TGCAGTGCAGTCAGGGGGCAGACCCAGTACTTC. This sequence encodes CSAVRGQTQYF.

This rearrangement joins TRBV5-6 to TRBJ2-2, with TRBD1 matching 7 bases. This CDR3 region has 15 residues. The V gene's germline CDR1 is SGHDT and CDR2 YYEEEE. The V segment lost 4 bases and the J segment 4 bases; nucleotides outside the gene matches: 7. DNA for the CDR3: TGTGCCAGCAGCCCTCAGACAGGGCCCACCGGGGAGCTGTTTTTT. As protein: CASSPQTGPTGELFF.

The chain carries TRBV6-6 and TRBJ2-3, with a possible D match to TRBD1 (6 bases). V was pared by 2 bases and J by 0 bases, with 12 bases between. The CDR3 has 16 amino acids. CDR1 MNHNY and CDR2 SVGAGI come from the germline V gene (reference sequence). The CDR3 region has the DNA TGTGCCAGCAGTTACCCCGGGGACACTAGCACAGATACGCAGTATTTT. Translating it yields CASSYPGDTSTDTQYF.

The gene calls are TRBV28 and TRBJ2-7, with 7 nucleotides matching TRBD2. The CDR3 covers 19 residues. CDR1 and CDR2 (germline): MDHEN, SYDVKM. Germline trimming cut 3 bases from V and 1 base from J; bases unmatched to any gene: 18. CDR3 coding DNA: TGTGCCAGCAGTTTTGGGGGTGGATTAACGGGAGGTGCGTCCTACGAGCAGTACTTC. It specifies CASSFGGGLTGGASYEQYF. The full variable domain, completed using reference TRBV28 and TRBJ2-7, is DVKVTQSSRYLVKRTGEKVFLECVQDMDHENMFWYRQDPGLGLRLIYFSYDVKMKEKGDIPEGYSVSREKKERFSLILESASTNQTSMYLCASSFGGGLTGGASYEQYFGPGTRLTVT.

V gene TRBV19 combines with J gene TRBJ2-1, with TRBD2 matching over 10 bases. The J segment lost 4 bases and the V segment lost 7 bases, leaving 25 bases of the junction unmatched. This CDR3 contains 21 residues. The germline V gene encodes CDR1 LNHDA and CDR2 SQIVND (reference sequence). The CDR3 DNA is TGTGCCAGTATTCAAGCGACCAAGTTGAGCGGGAGGGGAATTGGGTACAATGAGCAGTTCTTC. This codes for CASIQATKLSGRGIGYNEQFF.

This chain connects TRBV5-1 to TRBJ2-3, with 8 bases identical to TRBD1. The CDR3 consists of 16 residues. The germline V gene encodes CDR1 SGHRS and CDR2 YFSETQ. The V gene end was trimmed by 6 bases and the J gene end by 2 bases; junction bases not matched to a gene: 11. For the CDR3, the DNA is TGCGCCAGCACCCTCCTACAGGGGGTACTCACAGATACGCAGTATTTT. This sequence encodes CASTLLQGVLTDTQYF.

The CDR3 protein is CASSDSLNTQYF. As DNA, the CDR3 is TGTGCCAGCAGTGACTCTTTAAATACGCAGTATTTT. The J gene is TRBJ2-3, the V gene TRBV6-4; D remains ambiguous. Per germline, CDR1 MRHNA and CDR2 SNTAGT. The CDR3 runs to 12 residues. V was cut by 0 bases and J by 7 bases, with 5 bases left in between.

V and J are TRBV19 and TRBJ2-1; TRBD1 might be the D (6 bases). Trimming removed 9 bases from V and 1 base from J, with 10 bases in between. CDR1 and CDR2 from the germline V gene are LNHDA and SQIVND (reference sequence). This CDR3 spans 13 amino acids. For the CDR3, the DNA is TGTGCCAGCGCCAGGGGTTCCTACAATGAGCAGTTCTTC. It specifies CASARGSYNEQFF.

Note on this clone: Other DNA sequences in this specimen translate into the identical CDR3. The chain carries TRBV18 and TRBJ2-2; TRBD1 agrees at 10 bases. Trimming at V came to 3 bases and at J to 5 bases, leaving 3 bases not matched to a gene. In germline, CDR1 is KGHSH, CDR2 LQKENI. CDR3 length: 15 amino acids. The CDR3 bases are TGTGCCAGCTCACCTTTGGGACAGGGGACCGGGGAGCTGTTTTTT. This translates into CASSPLGQGTGELFF.

Here the CDR3 reads CASSEDWGTQYF. The CDR3 coding sequence is TGTGCCAGCAGTGAAGATTGGGGTACGCAGTATTTT. The V gene is TRBV9, the J gene TRBJ2-3; D unclear. Between the trimmed V and J ends, which lost 5 bases and 8 bases, there was a span of 12 bases. The V gene's germline CDR1 is SGDLS and CDR2 YYNGEE. The CDR3 loop spans 12 amino acids.

This clone came up once. The gene calls are TRBV21-1 and TRBJ2-5; the table names TRBD2, a call not compared with the DNA. TRBV21-1 is a documented pseudogene. This CDR3 has 18 amino acids. This CDR3 reads CASSKERASGSFKETQYF. In nucleotides, the CDR3 is TGTGCCAGCAGCAAAGAGCGGGCTAGCGGGAGCTTCAAAGAGACCCAGTACTTC.

The V gene is TRBV18, the J gene TRBJ1-1; TRBD1 matches at 8 bases. The CDR3 totals 22 residues. Germline values: CDR1 KGHSH, CDR2 LQKENI. Trimming removed 1 base from V and 2 bases from J; junction bases left unmatched: 24. CDR3 sequence: CASSPLYGTGQGKTVANTEAFF. The CDR3, as DNA: TGTGCCAGCTCACCACTATATGGTACTGGACAGGGAAAAACAGTAGCCAACACTGAAGCTTTCTTT.

This chain joins TRBV5-8 and TRBJ2-7, with D perhaps TRBD2 (5 bases). Trimming shortened V by 2 bases and J by 1 base, and 19 bases separated the two germline ends. From germline, CDR1 is SGHTS and CDR2 YDEGEE. The CDR3 runs to 17 residues. The CDR3 DNA is TGTGCCAGCAGCTTTTCCGCGGGCGGTATTTTTTCCTACGAGCAGTACTTC. Translation: CASSFSAGGIFSYEQYF.

The chain combines TRBV6-6 with TRBJ2-5; D not certain. The CDR3 contains 12 residues. Trimming left V 6 bases short and J 0 bases short, with 5 bases between. CDR1 is MNHNY and CDR2 is SVGAGI in the germline V gene (reference sequence). In DNA, the CDR3 is TGTGCCAGCAGGAAGGACCAAGAGACCCAGTACTTC. This gives the protein CASRKDQETQYF.

The CDR3 DNA follows: TGCGCCAGCAGCTCCGTCTCGGCAGGGGATGAAAAACTGTTTTTT. It translates to CASSSVSAGDEKLFF. V gene TRBV5-1 combines with J gene TRBJ1-4; possibly TRBD1 for D (6 bases). Trimming removed 3 bases from V and 6 bases from J, with 15 bases in between. Germline V lookup: CDR1 SGHRS, CDR2 YFSETQ. The CDR3 runs 15 residues.

The genes are TRBV7-3 and TRBJ2-1; 9 bases are a match to TRBD1. The CDR3 is 14 residues long. V lost 5 bases, J lost 6 bases, and 5 bases stayed unmatched. Germline CDR1 reads SGHTA; CDR2 reads FQGTGA. The CDR3: CASSGGTGRNEQFF. CDR3 bases: TGTGCCAGCAGCGGCGGGACAGGGCGCAATGAGCAGTTCTTC.

The chain has TRBV19 and TRBJ1-3; D not resolved. Germline CDR1 LNHDA, CDR2 SQIVND (reference sequence). Trimming removed 6 bases from V and 0 bases from J, with 18 bases in between. The length of the CDR3 is 17 residues. The CDR3 DNA follows: TGTGCCAGTAGCGCCCCGGCTGGGGTTAACTCTGGAAACACCATATATTTT. Translated: CASSAPAGVNSGNTIYF.

V usage is TRBV5-4 and J usage is TRBJ2-3; D is possibly TRBD1 (6 bases). The CDR3 loop spans 12 amino acids. The V and J ends lost 2 bases and 8 bases respectively, with 9 bases between them. Germline-derived CDR1 and CDR2 are SGHNT and YYREEE (reference sequence). The CDR3 DNA is TGTGCCAGCAGCTTTCCAGGGGCTACGCAGTATTTT. It encodes CASSFPGATQYF.

The J gene is TRBJ2-3, the V gene TRBV7-8, with TRBD1 matching over 8 bases. From germline, CDR1 is SGHVS and CDR2 FQNEAQ. The CDR3 has 16 residues. V gave up 5 bases and J gave up 3 bases; unmatched junction bases: 10. This CDR3 reads CASSQGQGRATDTQYF. CDR3 DNA sequence: TGTGCCAGCAGCCAAGGACAGGGCCGGGCGACAGATACGCAGTATTTT.

The chain joins TRBV7-2 to TRBJ2-2; 7 bases are a match to TRBD1. Germline V CDR1 and CDR2: SGHTA, FQGNSA. There are 12 residues in the CDR3. V trimming: 6 bases; J trimming: 7 bases; junction bases outside the gene matches: 2. CDR3 amino acids: CASSQGVGELFF. The CDR3 region has the DNA TGTGCCAGCAGTCAGGGGGTCGGGGAGCTGTTTTTT.

The V gene is TRBV28, the J gene TRBJ2-1, with 8 bases identical to TRBD2. Germline CDR1 reads MDHEN; CDR2 reads SYDVKM. The CDR3 has 16 residues. V lost 5 bases and J lost 7; bases outside the gene matches: 13. In DNA form, the CDR3 reads TGTGCCAGCAGTCTGGAAACGGGACTAGTGAGAAATGAGCAGTTCTTC. It specifies CASSLETGLVRNEQFF.